This T cell receptor (beta chain) was sequenced for a study of blood T cell repertoires in COVID-19. Data came from immunoSEQ multiplex PCR; TCRdb stores just in-frame clones and leaves some out. The sample has over 95,000 clones, less than 90% seen once; the top ten hold roughly 2.1%. The CDR3 is 15 amino acids. Trimming cost V 6 bases and J 0 bases, with 14 bases left between them. CDR1 is KGHSH and CDR2 is LQKENI in the germline V gene. The chain joins TRBV18 to TRBJ1-2; D is perhaps TRBD1 (5 bases). Source material: peripheral blood. This clonotype was sampled from a man between 65 and 79 years old with active or convalescent COVID-19. In DNA form, the CDR3 reads TGTGCCAGCTCTCAAGGGGCCCCAGCTAACTATGGCTACACCTTC. This translates into CASSQGAPANYGYTF.